Shown below are 27 T cell receptor beta chains from a single sample sequenced in a study of long-term antiretroviral therapy in people with HIV. Researchers report immunoSEQ v3.0 was run at survey level. Data came from immunoSEQ multiplex PCR; TCRdb stores just in-frame clones and leaves some out. There are about 9,100 clones in the sample; 65% to 85% occur only once, and approximately 15% lies in the top ten. The source was unsorted PBMCs, collected 0.4 years before starting antiretroviral therapy. The receptors here all came from a man aged 30-40 years with HIV.

The chain has TRBV7-6 and TRBJ1-1; D not certain. Trimming took off 1 base at V and 2 bases at J, with 14 bases between the two ends. CDR1 and CDR2 from the germline V gene are SGHVS and FNYEAQ. The length of the CDR3 is 16 residues. As DNA, the CDR3 is TGTGCCAGCAGCTTAGTTTTAACAGCAGTTAACACTGAAGCTTTCTTT. Its translation is CASSLVLTAVNTEAFF.

The chain employs TRBV7-6 and TRBJ2-7; D assignment may be TRBD1 or TRBD2 (5 bases each). V was shortened by 0 bases and J by 7 bases, with 10 bases between the two germline ends. This CDR3 contains 13 residues. CDR1 is SGHVS and CDR2 is FNYEAQ in the germline V gene. The CDR3 region has the DNA TGTGCCAGCAGCTTAGCGGGGGTTCGAGAGCAGTACTTC. Translation gives CASSLAGVREQYF.

V and J are TRBV28 and TRBJ2-7; D call uncertain. V was trimmed by 5 bases and J by 2 bases, leaving 4 bases between them. Germline CDR1 and CDR2: MDHEN and SYDVKM. The CDR3 sequence is 11 residues long. CDR3 protein: CASSEPYEQYF. CDR3 nucleotides: TGTGCCAGCAGTGAACCCTACGAGCAGTACTTC.

The genes are TRBV4-3 and TRBJ2-1; 13 nucleotides align to TRBD2. The germline V gene has CDR1 LGHNA and CDR2 YSLEER. J was trimmed by 5 bases and V by 1 base; bases with no gene match: 2. The CDR3 contains 16 residues. CDR3 amino acids: CASSQVGLAGDNEQFF. Written as DNA, the CDR3 is TGCGCCAGCAGCCAAGTAGGACTAGCGGGGGACAATGAGCAGTTCTTC.

The J gene is TRBJ1-1, the V gene TRBV5-1; maybe TRBD1 (6 bases). V was shortened by 6 bases and J by 3 bases, with 9 bases between the two germline ends. This CDR3 spans 12 amino acids. Looked up from germline, CDR1 is SGHRS and CDR2 is YFSETQ. The CDR3 coding sequence is TGCGCCAGCACAGGGGTGGACACTGAAGCTTTCTTT. It specifies CASTGVDTEAFF.

The J gene is TRBJ1-6, the V gene TRBV5-1; D is uncertain. The CDR3 extends over 15 amino acids. CDR1 is SGHRS, CDR2 YFSETQ, per germline. With 0 bases removed from V and 7 bases from J, the gap between germline ends came to 11 bases. CDR3 DNA sequence: TGCGCCAGCAGCTTGGCCGGGAATTACAATTCACCCCTCCACTTT. Translated: CASSLAGNYNSPLHF.

V usage is TRBV4-3 and J usage is TRBJ2-7; 9 positions agree with TRBD2. V shed 4 bases, J shed 3 bases, and the junction held 7 bases outside the gene matches. The CDR3 loop spans 15 amino acids. The germline V gene encodes CDR1 LGHNA and CDR2 YSLEER. The DNA for the CDR3 is TGCGCCAGCAGCCCTAGCGGGAACCACCTCTACGAGCAGTACTTC. Translated: CASSPSGNHLYEQYF.

The chain carries TRBV15 and TRBJ2-7; D unclear. This CDR3 has 14 residues. Germline CDR1 reads LNHNV; CDR2 reads YYDKDF (reference sequence). Trimming took 1 base from V and 3 from J, leaving 10 bases between them. CDR3: CATSRVGAVYEQYF. The CDR3 nucleotides are TGTGCCACCAGCAGAGTTGGAGCAGTCTACGAGCAGTACTTC.

The gene calls are TRBV27 and TRBJ2-7; possible D gene TRBD1, 6 bases. This CDR3 comprises 14 residues. Trimming removed 1 base at V and 3 bases at J, with 10 bases between. CDR1 is MNHEY, CDR2 SMNVEV, per germline (reference sequence). The CDR3: CASSLFTGHYEQYF. The CDR3 DNA is TGTGCCAGCAGTTTATTCACAGGGCACTACGAGCAGTACTTC.

This clone was seen once. The genes are TRBV5-8 and TRBJ2-7, with no clear D. The CDR3 consists of 14 residues. Trimming shortened V by 2 bases and J by 0 bases, and 9 bases separated the two germline ends. Per germline, CDR1 SGHTS and CDR2 YDEGEE. In DNA, the CDR3 is TGTGCCAGCAGCTTCCCCAGTAGCTCCTACGAGCAGTACTTC. It specifies CASSFPSSSYEQYF. The full variable domain, its missing parts supplied by reference TRBV5-8 and TRBJ2-7, is EAGVTQSPTHLIKTRGQQATLRCSPISGHTSVYWYQQALGLGLQFLLWYDEGEERNRGNFPPRFSGRQFPNYSSELNVNALELEDSALYLCASSFPSSSYEQYFGPGTRLTVT.

This clone was seen a handful of times. The chain combines TRBV9 with TRBJ2-1; D is undetermined. The germline V and J ends were trimmed by 0 bases and 3 bases, with 10 bases remaining between them. The CDR3 extends over 15 amino acids. The germline gives CDR1 SGDLS, CDR2 YYNGEE. Here the CDR3 DNA reads TGTGCCAGCAGCGTAGAGGGTGCACTCTACAATGAGCAGTTCTTC. Translation gives CASSVEGALYNEQFF.

The genes are TRBV13 and TRBJ1-1; maybe TRBD1 (6 bases). Germline lookup yields CDR1 PRHDT and CDR2 FYEKMQ (reference sequence). The V end was cut by 6 bases, the J end by 0 bases, with 8 bases between. The CDR3 sequence is 13 residues long. For the CDR3, the DNA is TGTGCCAGCAGGGGGACATTGAACACTGAAGCTTTCTTT. It specifies CASRGTLNTEAFF.

The chain joins TRBV29-1 to TRBJ2-3; TRBD1 matches at 11 bases. The CDR3 runs to 13 residues. Germline trimming cut 7 bases from V and 3 bases from J; bases unmatched to any gene: 3. Germline CDR1 reads SQVTM; CDR2 reads ANQGSEA. CDR3 bases: TGCAGCGCGGGACAGGGGGGAACAGATACGCAGTATTTT. Translation: CSAGQGGTDTQYF.

This clone was observed a few times. The gene calls are TRBV6-6 and TRBJ2-7; the D is unclear. Germline CDR1 MNHNY, CDR2 SVGAGI (reference sequence). Trimming took 7 bases from V and 1 from J, leaving 17 bases between them. The CDR3 contains 15 residues. CDR3 loop: CASTDRAAASYEQYF. CDR3 in DNA: TGTGCCAGCACCGACCGGGCAGCTGCTTCCTACGAGCAGTACTTC.

This chain links TRBV9 with TRBJ2-3, with a tentative D call TRBD2 (5 bases). The CDR3 runs to 13 residues. The germline V gene has CDR1 SGDLS and CDR2 YYNGEE. Trimming stripped 0 bases from V and 4 bases from J, with 6 bases between. CDR3 nucleotides: TGTGCCAGCAGCGTAGAGGGAGCAGATACGCAGTATTTT. It translates to CASSVEGADTQYF.

The chain has TRBV18 and TRBJ2-7; 7 bases map to TRBD1. V dropped 2 bases and J dropped 0; count of bases not matched to a gene: 4. The CDR3 has 15 amino acids. Germline lookup yields CDR1 KGHSH and CDR2 LQKENI. In DNA form, the CDR3 reads TGTGCCAGCTCACCAGAGGGACAGCTCTCCTACGAGCAGTACTTC. Translated: CASSPEGQLSYEQYF.

There are a few counts of this clone. V is TRBV27 and J is TRBJ2-1; 8 nucleotides line up with TRBD2. The V and J ends lost 1 base and 7 bases, in that order; junction bases with no gene match: 9. The CDR3 spans 16 residues. Per germline, CDR1 MNHEY and CDR2 SMNVEV (reference sequence). The CDR3 loop is CASSLWPGGPGNEQFF. As DNA, the CDR3 is TGTGCCAGCAGTTTATGGCCGGGAGGGCCGGGGAATGAGCAGTTCTTC.

The rearrangement joins TRBV5-4 to TRBJ2-7; 7 bases fit TRBD2. Unmatched junction bases numbered 3, after V lost 4 bases and J lost 2 bases. Germline CDR1 reads SGHNT; CDR2 reads YYREEE (reference sequence). The CDR3 loop spans 13 amino acids. CDR3 amino acids: CASSIGLAYEQYF. The CDR3 DNA follows: TGTGCCAGCAGCATTGGACTAGCCTACGAGCAGTACTTC.

This sequence joins TRBV7-3 and TRBJ2-7; D is possibly TRBD2 (6 bases). The CDR3 consists of 15 residues. Germline CDR1 is SGHTA and CDR2 is FQGTGA. The ends were cut back, 5 bases at V and 6 bases at J, with 20 bases in the middle. The CDR3 here is CASSQGGIPWAEQYF. CDR3 DNA: TGTGCCAGCAGCCAAGGAGGGATTCCTTGGGCCGAGCAGTACTTC. The variable domain in full, with the rest retrieved from reference TRBV7-3 and TRBJ2-7, is GAGVSQTPSNKVTEKGKYVELRCDPISGHTALYWYRQSLGQGPEFLIYFQGTGAADDSGLPNDRFFAVRPEGSVSTLKIQRTERGDSAVYLCASSQGGIPWAEQYFGPGTRLTVT.

V gene TRBV18 combines with J gene TRBJ2-2, with 10 bases that match TRBD2. Germline V gene data show CDR1 as KGHSH and CDR2 as LQKENI. CDR3 size: 17 residues. V gave up 3 bases and J gave up 1 base; unmatched junction bases: 5. The CDR3 is CASSPLRTSGNTGELFF. Here the CDR3 DNA reads TGTGCCAGCTCACCGCTAAGGACTAGCGGGAACACCGGGGAGCTGTTTTTT.

This chain links TRBV19 with TRBJ2-5; no clear D gene. CDR1 is LNHDA and CDR2 is SQIVND in the germline V gene (reference sequence). V gave up 7 bases and J gave up 5 bases, with 8 bases separating them. There are 11 residues in the CDR3. Here the CDR3 DNA reads TGTGCCAGTAAGCAAGGGGAGACCCAGTACTTC. Translation: CASKQGETQYF.

The V and J genes are TRBV5-4 and TRBJ2-1, with 11 positions matching TRBD2. CDR1 and CDR2 (germline): SGHNT, YYREEE (reference sequence). V lost 5 bases and J lost 6; bases outside the gene matches: 4. The CDR3 is 14 amino acids. The DNA for the CDR3 is TGTGCCAGCAGTAGACTAGCGGGGCTCAATGAGCAGTTCTTC. Residues: CASSRLAGLNEQFF.

The chain joins TRBV29-1 to TRBJ2-2; the D gene is possibly TRBD1 (5 bases). The CDR3 loop spans 13 amino acids. Trimming took off 3 bases at V and 4 bases at J, with 9 bases between the two ends. The germline CDR1 and CDR2 sequences are SQVTM and ANQGSEA. The DNA of the CDR3 is TGCAGCGTTGACAGGGATGTCACCGGGGAGCTGTTTTTT. Translating it yields CSVDRDVTGELFF.

V usage is TRBV9 and J usage is TRBJ2-2; 8 bases are shared with TRBD2. After removal of 4 bases from V and 7 bases from J, the junction contained 9 bases not matched to a gene. CDR1 is SGDLS, CDR2 YYNGEE, per germline. The CDR3 contains 15 residues. CDR3 coding DNA: TGTGCCAGCAGCTCGAGGAGCGGGAGCGACGGGGAGCTGTTTTTT. Translation gives CASSSRSGSDGELFF.

The rearrangement joins TRBV19 to TRBJ2-2; a weak D match, TRBD1 (5 bases). Germline V gene data show CDR1 as LNHDA and CDR2 as SQIVND (reference sequence). The length of the CDR3 is 16 residues. Trimming removed 6 bases at V and 1 base at J, with 15 bases between. CDR3 loop: CASRPGRQLNTGELFF. The CDR3 DNA reads TGTGCCAGTAGACCCGGACGACAGTTGAACACCGGGGAGCTGTTTTTT. The full variable domain, in which reference TRBV19 and TRBJ2-2 provide the parts outside the CDR3, is DGGITQSPKYLFRKEGQNVTLSCEQNLNHDAMYWYRQDPGQGLRLIYYSQIVNDFQKGDIAEGYSVSREKKESFPLTVTSAQKNPTAFYLCASRPGRQLNTGELFFGEGSRLTVL.

This clone was counted only a few times. The chain has TRBV7-9 and TRBJ2-7, with D maybe TRBD1 (5 bases). This CDR3 is built from 15 residues. Germline V lookup: CDR1 SEHNR, CDR2 FQNEAQ (reference sequence). The V end lost 1 base, the J end lost 5 bases, and 15 bases lay between the germline ends. CDR3 amino acids: CASSLEFPGLDEQYF. The CDR3 nucleotides are TGTGCCAGCAGCTTAGAGTTCCCAGGGCTCGACGAGCAGTACTTC.

There are a few counts of this clone. The rearrangement joins TRBV6-5 to TRBJ1-2, with 9 bases fitting TRBD1. J was trimmed by 7 bases and V by 7 bases; bases with no gene match: 13. The CDR3 is 15 amino acids. Germline V gene sequence: CDR1 MNHEY, CDR2 SVGAGI. The CDR3 DNA is TGTGCCAGCAACCTAGCCCCTGGGGACAGGGCTGGCTACACCTTC. Amino acid sequence: CASNLAPGDRAGYTF.